The clone carrying this TCR beta chain was found many times. Its target is unknown. This sample is part of a study of T cell repertoires in cytomegalovirus infection. Study-level information: Public TCR beta signatures indicated both CMV infection and matching HLA type. Findings and limits, study-wide: HLA-C-restricted CMV clonotypes gave the most frequent clonotype in two of eight donors. The cumulative frequency of public TCR beta families distinguished individuals who carried CMV together with the relevant HLA.

The V gene lost 0 bases and the J gene lost 0 bases, with 15 bases spanning the gap. The CDR3 covers 18 residues. The germline gives CDR1 LGHNA, CDR2 YSLEER. From the reads, TCRdb called clonotypes with MiXCR, one entry per CDR3 protein. There are roughly 320,000 distinct CDR3 sequences in the sample; more than 8% occur only once, and approximately 4.7% lies in the top ten. The sequenced sample consisted of PBMCs. V usage is TRBV4-3 and J usage is TRBJ1-3, with TRBD1 as a possible D gene (5 bases). This TCR derives from a human donor in good health (CMV status not recorded). Some clones in this sample may be carry-over from other donors' samples. CDR3 in DNA: TGCGCCAGCAGCCAAGAACCTGGGGGAAGAAGCTCTGGAAACACCATATATTTT. Encoded protein: CASSQEPGGRSSGNTIYF.